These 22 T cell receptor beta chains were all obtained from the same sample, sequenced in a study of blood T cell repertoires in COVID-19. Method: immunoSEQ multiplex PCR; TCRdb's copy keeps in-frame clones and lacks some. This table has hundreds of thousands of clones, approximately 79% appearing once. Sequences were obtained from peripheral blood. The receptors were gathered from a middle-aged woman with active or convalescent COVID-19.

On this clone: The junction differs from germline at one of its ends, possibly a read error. The CDR3 sequence: CASSQNRVDTIYF. The CDR3 DNA follows: TGTGCTAGCAGCCAAAACAGGGTTGACACCATATATTTT. The V call is TRBV7-7, the J call TRBJ1-3; D is possibly TRBD1 (6 bases). The CDR3 runs 13 residues. Germline-derived CDR1 and CDR2 are SSHAT and FNYEAQ (reference sequence).

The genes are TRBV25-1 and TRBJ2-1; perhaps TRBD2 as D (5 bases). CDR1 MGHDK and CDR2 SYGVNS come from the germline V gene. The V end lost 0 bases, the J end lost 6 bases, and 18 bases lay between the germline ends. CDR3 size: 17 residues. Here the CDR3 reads CASSEYILAPQLNEQFF. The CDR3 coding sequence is TGTGCCAGCAGTGAATATATTCTAGCTCCACAGCTCAATGAGCAGTTCTTC. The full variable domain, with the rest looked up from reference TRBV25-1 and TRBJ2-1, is EADIYQTPRYLVIGTGKKITLECSQTMGHDKMYWYQQDPGMELHLIHYSYGVNSTEKGDLSSESTVSRIRTEHFPLTLESARPSHTSQYLCASSEYILAPQLNEQFFGPGTRLTVL.

DNA for the CDR3: TGCGCCAGCCAGCGACAGGGACCTACAACCTACGAGCAGTACTTC. Encoded protein: CASQRQGPTTYEQYF. The chain is built from TRBV5-1 and TRBJ2-7; the match to TRBD1 covers 7 bases. This CDR3 contains 15 residues. From germline, CDR1 is SGHRS and CDR2 YFSETQ. Trimming cost V 7 bases and J 2 bases; bases outside gene matches: 12.

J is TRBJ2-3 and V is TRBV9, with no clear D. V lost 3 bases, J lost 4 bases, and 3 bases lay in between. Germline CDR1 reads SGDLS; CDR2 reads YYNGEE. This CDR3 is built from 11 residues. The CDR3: CASSASDTQYF. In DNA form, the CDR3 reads TGTGCCAGCAGCGCCTCAGATACGCAGTATTTT.

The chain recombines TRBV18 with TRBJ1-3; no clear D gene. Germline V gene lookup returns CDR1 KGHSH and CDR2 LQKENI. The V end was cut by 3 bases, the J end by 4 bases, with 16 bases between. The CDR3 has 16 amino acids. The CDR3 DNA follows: TGTGCCAGCTCACCTCTCGAAGCCTCCACGGGAAACACCATATATTTT. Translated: CASSPLEASTGNTIYF. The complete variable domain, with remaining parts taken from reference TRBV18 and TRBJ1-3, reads NAGVMQNPRHLVRRRGQEARLRCSPMKGHSHVYWYRQLPEEGLKFMVYLQKENIIDESGMPKERFSAEFPKEGPSILRIQQVVRGDSAAYFCASSPLEASTGNTIYFGEGSWLTVV.

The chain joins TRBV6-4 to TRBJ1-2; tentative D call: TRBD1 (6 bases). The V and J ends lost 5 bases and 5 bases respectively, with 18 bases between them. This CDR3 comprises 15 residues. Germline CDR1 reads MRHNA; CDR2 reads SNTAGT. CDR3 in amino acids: CASSHEGGVRYGYTF. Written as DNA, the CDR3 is TGTGCCAGCAGTCATGAAGGGGGTGTACGTTATGGCTACACCTTC.

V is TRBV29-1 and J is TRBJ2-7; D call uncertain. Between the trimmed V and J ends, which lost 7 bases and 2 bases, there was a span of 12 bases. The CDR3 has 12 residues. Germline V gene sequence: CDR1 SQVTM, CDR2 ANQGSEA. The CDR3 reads CSASGYPYEQYF. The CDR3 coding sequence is TGCAGCGCTTCAGGTTACCCCTACGAGCAGTACTTC.

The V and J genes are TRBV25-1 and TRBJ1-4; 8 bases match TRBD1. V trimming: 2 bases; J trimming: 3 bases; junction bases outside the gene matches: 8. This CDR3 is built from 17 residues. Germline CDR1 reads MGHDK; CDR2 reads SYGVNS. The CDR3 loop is CASSEPQGARANEKLFF. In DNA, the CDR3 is TGTGCCAGCAGTGAACCCCAGGGGGCTAGAGCTAATGAAAAACTGTTTTTT. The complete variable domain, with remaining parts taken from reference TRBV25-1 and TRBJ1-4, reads EADIYQTPRYLVIGTGKKITLECSQTMGHDKMYWYQQDPGMELHLIHYSYGVNSTEKGDLSSESTVSRIRTEHFPLTLESARPSHTSQYLCASSEPQGARANEKLFFGSGTQLSVL.

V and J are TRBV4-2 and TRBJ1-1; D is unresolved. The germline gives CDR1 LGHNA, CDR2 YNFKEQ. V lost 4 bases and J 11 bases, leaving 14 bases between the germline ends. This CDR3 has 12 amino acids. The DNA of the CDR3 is TGTGCCAGCAGCCGGGTCGGAGATTTGGCTTTCTTT. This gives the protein CASSRVGDLAFF.

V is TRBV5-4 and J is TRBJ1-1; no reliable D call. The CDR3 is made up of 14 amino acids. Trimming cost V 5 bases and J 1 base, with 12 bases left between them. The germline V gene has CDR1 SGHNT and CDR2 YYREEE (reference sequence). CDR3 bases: TGTGCCAGCAGGACAAGTCTGGGGAACACTGAAGCTTTCTTT. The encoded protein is CASRTSLGNTEAFF. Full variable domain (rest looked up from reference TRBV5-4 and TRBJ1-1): ETGVTQSPTHLIKTRGQQVTLRCSSQSGHNTVSWYQQALGQGPQFIFQYYREEENGRGNFPPRFSGLQFPNYSSELNVNALELDDSALYLCASRTSLGNTEAFFGQGTRLTVV.

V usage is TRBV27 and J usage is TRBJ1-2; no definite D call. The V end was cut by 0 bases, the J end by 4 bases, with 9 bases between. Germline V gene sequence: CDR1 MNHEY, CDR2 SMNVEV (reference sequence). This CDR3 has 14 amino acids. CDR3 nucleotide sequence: TGTGCCAGCAGTTTATCAATTGGCGGCTATGGCTACACCTTC. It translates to CASSLSIGGYGYTF.

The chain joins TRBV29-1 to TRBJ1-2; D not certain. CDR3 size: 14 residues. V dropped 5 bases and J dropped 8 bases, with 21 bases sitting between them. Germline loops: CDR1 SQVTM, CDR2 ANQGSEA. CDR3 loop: CSVLAGLSRGGYTF. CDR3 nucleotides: TGCAGCGTTCTTGCCGGACTCTCACGAGGGGGCTACACCTTC. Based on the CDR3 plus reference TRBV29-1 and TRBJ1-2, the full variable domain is SAVISQKPSRDICQRGTSLTIQCQVDSQVTMMFWYRQQPGQSLTLIATANQGSEATYESGFVIDKFPISRPNLTFSTLTVSNMSPEDSSIYLCSVLAGLSRGGYTFGSGTRLTVV.

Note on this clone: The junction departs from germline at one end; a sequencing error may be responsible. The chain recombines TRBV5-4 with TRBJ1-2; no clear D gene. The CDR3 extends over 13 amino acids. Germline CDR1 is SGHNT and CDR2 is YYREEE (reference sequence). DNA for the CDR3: TGTGTCAGCAGCCGGGAGGCCCACTATGGCTACACCTTC. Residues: CVSSREAHYGYTF. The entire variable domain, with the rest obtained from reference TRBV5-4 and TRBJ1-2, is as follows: ETGVTQSPTHLIKTRGQQVTLRCSSQSGHNTVSWYQQALGQGPQFIFQYYREEENGRGNFPPRFSGLQFPNYSSELNVNALELDDSALYLCVSSREAHYGYTFGSGTRLTVV.

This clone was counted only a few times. Here the CDR3 DNA reads TGTGCCAGCAGGTCTGACACCTGGGATGGCTACACCTTC. The encoded protein is CASRSDTWDGYTF. The gene calls are TRBV2 and TRBJ1-2; unclear D gene. V was clipped by 6 bases and J by 6 bases, with 14 bases between them. The CDR3 spans 13 residues. Germline loops: CDR1 SNHLY, CDR2 FYNNEI.

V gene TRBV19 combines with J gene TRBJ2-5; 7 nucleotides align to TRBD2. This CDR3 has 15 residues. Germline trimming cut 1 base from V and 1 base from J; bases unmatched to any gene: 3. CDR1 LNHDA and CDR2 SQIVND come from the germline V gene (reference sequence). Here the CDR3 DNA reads TGTGCCAGTAGTATAGTCGGGGGGAGCCAAGAGACCCAGTACTTC. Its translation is CASSIVGGSQETQYF.

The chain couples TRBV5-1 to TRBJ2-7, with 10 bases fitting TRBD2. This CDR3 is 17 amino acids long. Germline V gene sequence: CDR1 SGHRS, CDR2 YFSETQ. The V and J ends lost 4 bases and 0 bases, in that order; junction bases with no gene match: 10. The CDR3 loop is CASSKLAGGSSSYEQYF. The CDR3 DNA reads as TGCGCCAGCAGCAAGTTAGCGGGGGGCTCGAGCTCCTACGAGCAGTACTTC. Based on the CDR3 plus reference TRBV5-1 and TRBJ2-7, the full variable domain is KAGVTQTPRYLIKTRGQQVTLSCSPISGHRSVSWYQQTPGQGLQFLFEYFSETQRNKGNFPGRFSGRQFSNSRSEMNVSTLELGDSALYLCASSKLAGGSSSYEQYFGPGTRLTVT.

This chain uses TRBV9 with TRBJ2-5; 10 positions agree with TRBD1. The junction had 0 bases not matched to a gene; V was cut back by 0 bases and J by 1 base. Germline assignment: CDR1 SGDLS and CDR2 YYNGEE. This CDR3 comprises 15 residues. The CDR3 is CASSVGDRGQETQYF. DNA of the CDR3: TGTGCCAGCAGCGTAGGGGACAGGGGCCAAGAGACCCAGTACTTC. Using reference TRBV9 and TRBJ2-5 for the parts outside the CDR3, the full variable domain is DSGVTQTPKHLITATGQRVTLRCSPRSGDLSVYWYQQSLDQGLQFLIQYYNGEERAKGNILERFSAQQFPDLHSELNLSSLELGDSALYFCASSVGDRGQETQYFGPGTRLLVL.

CDR3 sequence (DNA): TGTGCCATCAGTGAGACAGGGGGACCGAACTATGGCTACACCTTC. It translates to CAISETGGPNYGYTF. V usage is TRBV10-3 and J usage is TRBJ1-2; 8 bases line up with TRBD1. CDR3 size: 15 residues. Germline assignment: CDR1 ENHRY and CDR2 SYGVKD. V was clipped by 2 bases and J by 2 bases; unmatched bases: 4.

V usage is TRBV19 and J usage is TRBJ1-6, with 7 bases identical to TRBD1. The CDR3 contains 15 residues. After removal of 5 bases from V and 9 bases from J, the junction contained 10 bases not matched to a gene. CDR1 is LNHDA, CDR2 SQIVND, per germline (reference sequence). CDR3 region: CASSPETGTGSPLHF. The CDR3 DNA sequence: TGTGCCAGTAGTCCGGAGACAGGGACGGGTTCACCCCTCCACTTT.

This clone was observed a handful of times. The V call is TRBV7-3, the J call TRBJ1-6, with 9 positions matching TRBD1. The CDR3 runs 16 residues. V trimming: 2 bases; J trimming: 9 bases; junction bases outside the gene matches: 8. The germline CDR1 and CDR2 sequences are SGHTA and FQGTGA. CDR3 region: CASSLGTGTGSSPLHF. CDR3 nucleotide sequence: TGTGCCAGCAGCTTAGGAACCGGGACAGGGAGTTCACCCCTCCACTTT.

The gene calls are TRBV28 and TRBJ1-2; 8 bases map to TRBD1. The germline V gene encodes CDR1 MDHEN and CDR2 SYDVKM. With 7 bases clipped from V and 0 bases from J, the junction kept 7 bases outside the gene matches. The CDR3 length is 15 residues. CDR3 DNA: TGTGCCAGCAACGAGGACAGGGCAGCTAACTATGGCTACACCTTC. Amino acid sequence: CASNEDRAANYGYTF.

CDR3 DNA sequence: TGTGCCAGCAAGGTGTCAGGGATACACGGGGAGCTGTTTTTT. Translated, it gives CASKVSGIHGELFF. This chain connects TRBV6-5 to TRBJ2-2; the D gene is possibly TRBD1 (5 bases). The germline gives CDR1 MNHEY, CDR2 SVGAGI. V was pared by 7 bases and J by 7 bases, with 16 bases between. The CDR3 covers 14 residues.